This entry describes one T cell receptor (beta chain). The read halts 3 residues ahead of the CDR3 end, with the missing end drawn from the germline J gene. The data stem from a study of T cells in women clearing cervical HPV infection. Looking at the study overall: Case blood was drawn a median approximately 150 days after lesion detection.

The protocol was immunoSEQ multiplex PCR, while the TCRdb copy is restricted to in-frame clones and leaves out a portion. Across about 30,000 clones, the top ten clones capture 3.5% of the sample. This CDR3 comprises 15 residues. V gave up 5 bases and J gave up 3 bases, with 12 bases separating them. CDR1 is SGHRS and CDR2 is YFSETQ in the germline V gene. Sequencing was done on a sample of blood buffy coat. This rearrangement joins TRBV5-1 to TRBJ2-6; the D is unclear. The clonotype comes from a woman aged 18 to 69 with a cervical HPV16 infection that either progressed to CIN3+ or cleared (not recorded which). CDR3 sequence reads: CASSLSPLGANVLTF. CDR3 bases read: TGCGCCAGCAGTCTTAGCCCCCTTGGGGCCAACGTC. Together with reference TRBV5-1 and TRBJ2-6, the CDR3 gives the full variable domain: KAGVTQTPRYLIKTRGQQVTLSCSPISGHRSVSWYQQTPGQGLQFLFEYFSETQRNKGNFPGRFSGRQFSNSRSEMNVSTLELGDSALYLCASSLSPLGANVLTFGAGSRLTVL.